The entry below describes one T cell receptor (beta chain). Germline V lookup: CDR1 MNHEY, CDR2 SVGAGI. The CDR3 is 13 amino acids. V was clipped by 9 bases and J by 5 bases, with 14 bases between them. This record belongs to a study of blood T cell repertoires in COVID-19. Overall study: The study drew acute and convalescent COVID-19 samples from the United States, Italy and Spain.

Per the study methods: Nucleated cell number was recorded as an estimate derived from reference gene primer amplification. The data were produced by immunoSEQ multiplex PCR, yet TCRdb's version contains in-frame clones alone and is incomplete. D and trimming were read from the DNA, whereas the V and J calls and clone size are those reported in that table. Among under 300,000 clones, more than 80% were seen once, and the ten largest hold over 3.5%. This receptor was obtained from a woman between 40 and 50 years old with acute or convalescent COVID-19. Sequencing was carried out using peripheral blood. The V call is TRBV6-5, the J call TRBJ1-5; possibly TRBD1 for D (6 bases). CDR3 nucleotide sequence: TGTGCCAGTTTGGACAGTCTGGATCAGCCCCAGCATTTT. Residues: CASLDSLDQPQHF.